Presented here are 26 T cell receptor beta chains from one specimen sequenced in a study of T cells in Graves' hyperthyroidism and ophthalmopathy. Amplified regions were TCR beta CDR3 sequences from RNA transcripts. The primer set for the first-round RT-PCR of the TCR CDR3 was HTBI. One entry per CDR3 protein results from TCRdb running MiXCR on the multiplex PCR reads. The sample carries a few hundred thousand distinct CDR3 sequences, roughly 14% recorded once. Sequenced material: blood. The receptors shown here come from a woman aged 40 to 50 with Graves' hyperthyroidism that later progressed to Graves' ophthalmopathy.

In its sample, this clonotype was seen many times. This chain uses TRBV5-1 with TRBJ2-3, with TRBD1 identical over 7 bases. Germline-derived CDR1 and CDR2 are SGHRS and YFSETQ. V was clipped by 4 bases and J by 3 bases; unmatched bases: 5. This CDR3 contains 14 residues. CDR3 in amino acids: CASSHQTGTDTQYF. Written as DNA, the CDR3 is TGCGCCAGCAGCCATCAGACAGGGACAGATACGCAGTATTTT.

This clonotype appeared many times. CDR3 bases: TGTGCCAGCACCTCTCTTGGAGGCAAGAGCTCCTACAATGAGCAGTTCTTC. It yields the protein CASTSLGGKSSYNEQFF. The chain employs TRBV27 and TRBJ2-1; D may be TRBD2 (5 bases). This CDR3 has 17 amino acids. V was clipped by 7 bases and J by 0 bases, with 19 bases between them. Germline CDR1 is MNHEY and CDR2 is SMNVEV (reference sequence).

This clonotype was detected many times. The rearrangement joins TRBV12-3 or TRBV12-4 to TRBJ2-7, with D perhaps TRBD1 (5 bases). This CDR3 is 14 amino acids long. The V end was cut by 5 bases, the J end by 3 bases, with 14 bases between. The chain's CDR3 is CASSQDRVYYEQYF. Written as DNA, the CDR3 is TGTGCCAGCAGTCAAGACAGAGTGTACTACGAGCAGTACTTC.

For the CDR3, the DNA is TGTGCCAGCAACGTACTAGCGGGATTCTACAATGAGCAGTTCTTC. Its protein product is CASNVLAGFYNEQFF. The chain joins TRBV5-6 to TRBJ2-1; 10 bases match TRBD2. CDR1 is SGHDT and CDR2 is YYEEEE in the germline V gene. CDR3 size: 15 residues. The V and J ends lost 6 bases and 3 bases, in that order; junction bases with no gene match: 6.

This clonotype was detected many times. The rearrangement uses TRBV10-3 and TRBJ1-2; D is unresolved. Trimming cost V 1 base and J 6 bases, with 15 bases left between them. This CDR3 has 15 residues. From germline, CDR1 is ENHRY and CDR2 SYGVKD. The CDR3 DNA follows: TGTGCCATCAGTGAGTTTTTAATATCTATGGATGGCTACACCTTC. Its translation: CAISEFLISMDGYTF.

This clonotype was seen repeatedly, ten times or more. This chain uses TRBV20-1 with TRBJ1-6, with TRBD1 identical over 10 bases. The trim removed 2 bases at V and 7 bases at J, leaving 2 bases unmatched. This CDR3 has 14 amino acids. Per germline, CDR1 DFQATT and CDR2 SNEGSKA (reference sequence). Here the CDR3 DNA reads TGCAGTGCTAGACCGGGACAGGGGAATTCACCCCTCCACTTT. This translates into CSARPGQGNSPLHF.

This clonotype was found many times. The chain links TRBV2 to TRBJ2-1; a weak D match, TRBD2 (6 bases). CDR1 SNHLY and CDR2 FYNNEI come from the germline V gene. Trimming left V 6 bases short and J 12 bases short, with 24 bases between. CDR3 length equals 15 residues. The CDR3: CASRDRDFITGGQFF. CDR3 sequence (DNA): TGTGCCAGCAGAGACCGGGACTTCATTACAGGCGGGCAGTTCTTC.

This clonotype was found many times. The gene calls are TRBV27 and TRBJ2-1; tentative D call: TRBD2 (6 bases). V shed 5 bases and J shed 0 bases, with 11 bases lying between them. Germline CDR1 is MNHEY and CDR2 is SMNVEV (reference sequence). This CDR3 contains 15 residues. The CDR3 is CASSPIGSSYNEQFF. CDR3 bases: TGTGCCAGCAGTCCGATCGGGAGCTCCTACAATGAGCAGTTCTTC.

Concerning this clonotype: A read error may produce the germline difference seen at one junction end. The gene calls are TRBV14 and TRBJ2-7, with 9 positions matching TRBD1. Looked up from germline, CDR1 is SGHDN and CDR2 is FVKESK. The CDR3 consists of 16 residues. CDR3 sequence reads: CASSQRDREGSHEQYF. Here the CDR3 DNA reads TGTGCCAGCAGCCAAAGGGACAGGGAGGGCTCCCACGAGCAGTACTTC. The complete variable domain, with remaining parts taken from reference TRBV14 and TRBJ2-7, reads EAGVTQFPSHSVIEKGQTVTLRCDPISGHDNLYWYRRVMGKEIKFLLHFVKESKQDESGMPNNRFLAERTGGTYSTLKVQPAELEDSGVYFCASSQRDREGSHEQYFGPGTRLTVT.

This clonotype came up many times. This chain joins TRBV7-9 and TRBJ2-4; 10 bases align to TRBD1. CDR3 size: 16 residues. J lost 4 bases, V lost 4 bases, and 7 bases had no gene match. Per the germline V gene, CDR1 is SEHNR and CDR2 is FQNEAQ (reference sequence). The CDR3 loop reads CASSSLPGQGKNIQYF. DNA for the CDR3: TGTGCCAGCAGCTCCTTGCCGGGACAGGGGAAAAACATTCAGTACTTC.

This sequence joins TRBV28 and TRBJ2-7, with D perhaps matching TRBD2 (5 bases). CDR1 and CDR2 from the germline V gene are MDHEN and SYDVKM. The ends were cut back, 8 bases at V and 3 bases at J, with 20 bases in the middle. The CDR3 covers 15 residues. CDR3 in DNA: TGTGCCAGCGGACCAATAATAGAGGGATACTACGAGCAGTACTTC. Encoded protein: CASGPIIEGYYEQYF.

This clonotype was seen just once. The chain has TRBV5-1 and TRBJ2-3, with 10 bases aligning to TRBD1. The CDR3 sequence is 16 residues long. In germline, CDR1 is SGHRS, CDR2 YFSETQ. J lost 3 bases, V lost 3 bases, and 7 bases had no gene match. CDR3 in DNA: TGCGCCAGCAGCTCTAAGGACAGGGGGAATACAGATACGCAGTATTTT. It specifies CASSSKDRGNTDTQYF.

This CDR3 is CATSDFNRSVRQGTYYGYTF. The DNA of the CDR3 is TGTGCCACCAGTGATTTTAATCGCTCTGTACGGCAGGGTACCTACTATGGCTACACCTTC. J is TRBJ1-2 and V is TRBV24-1, with TRBD1 as a possible D gene (5 bases). Germline lookup yields CDR1 KGHDR and CDR2 SFDVKD. Trimming stripped 1 base from V and 3 bases from J, with 26 bases between. The length of the CDR3 is 20 residues.

This clonotype was recorded many times. V usage is TRBV27 and J usage is TRBJ2-2; TRBD1 is a possible D gene (6 bases). The V gene lost 2 bases and the J gene lost 4 bases, with 14 bases spanning the gap. The CDR3 runs 16 residues. Germline assignment: CDR1 MNHEY and CDR2 SMNVEV (reference sequence). The CDR3 region has the DNA TGTGCCAGCAGTTTAATCCCGGCAGGGGCCACCGGGGAGCTGTTTTTT. Amino acid sequence: CASSLIPAGATGELFF.

This clonotype was observed many times. The V gene is TRBV6-1, the J gene TRBJ1-1; D uncertain. Germline V gene sequence: CDR1 MNHNS, CDR2 SASEGT. Between the trimmed V and J ends, which lost 6 bases and 1 base, there was a span of 15 bases. The CDR3 extends over 15 amino acids. CDR3 DNA sequence: TGTGCCAGCAGCACGGGTTGGGCGGGGAACACTGAAGCTTTCTTT. Protein: CASSTGWAGNTEAFF.

There are a few counts of this clonotype. The chain carries TRBV20-1 and TRBJ1-5, with unresolved D. CDR1 and CDR2 (germline): DFQATT, SNEGSKA (reference sequence). CDR3 length: 14 residues. The CDR3 reads CSAEVGFSNQPQHF. CDR3 nucleotides: TGCAGCGCCGAGGTGGGGTTTAGCAATCAGCCCCAGCATTTT.

The chain links TRBV4-1 to TRBJ2-7, with a possible D match to TRBD1 (5 bases). The CDR3 length is 16 residues. Germline-derived CDR1 and CDR2 are MGHRA and YSYEKL. The V and J ends lost 1 base and 0 bases respectively, with 13 bases between them. The CDR3 DNA is TGCGCCAGCAGCCAAGGGACAACCATTCTCTCCTACGAGCAGTACTTC. As protein: CASSQGTTILSYEQYF.

Many counts were recorded for this clonotype. The rearrangement joins TRBV2 to TRBJ2-5; D is unresolved. Looked up from germline, CDR1 is SNHLY and CDR2 is FYNNEI. Trimming pared 1 base from V and 2 bases from J, leaving 11 bases between. The CDR3 contains 15 residues. CDR3 nucleotides: TGTGCCAGCAGTGAAGGCCATCCTATACAAGAGACCCAGTACTTC. Amino acids: CASSEGHPIQETQYF.

Note on this clonotype: A much larger clone lies one base from this, so it may be a read error. The chain is built from TRBV14 and TRBJ2-1; 7 nucleotides agree with TRBD2. This CDR3 comprises 12 residues. CDR1 is SGHDN and CDR2 is FVKESK in the germline V gene. The CDR3 loop is CASGWRENRQCF. CDR3 nucleotide sequence: TGTGCTAGCGGGTGGCGGGAAAACCGGCAGTGCTTC.

The chain carries TRBV6-1 and TRBJ2-7; TRBD1 matches at 9 bases. Germline trimming cut 6 bases from V and 2 bases from J; bases unmatched to any gene: 8. Looked up from germline, CDR1 is MNHNS and CDR2 is SASEGT. CDR3 length equals 15 residues. The CDR3 DNA reads TGTGCCAGCAGGGGAATGACAGGGGGAGCCTACGAGCAGTACTTC. It translates to CASRGMTGGAYEQYF.

This clonotype appeared many times. The chain employs TRBV28 and TRBJ2-7; 10 nucleotides agree with TRBD1. Germline V gene data show CDR1 as MDHEN and CDR2 as SYDVKM. The V and J ends lost 3 bases and 3 bases, in that order; junction bases with no gene match: 5. The CDR3 is made up of 15 amino acids. This chain's CDR3 is CASSFGDRGIYEQYF. The DNA for the CDR3 is TGTGCCAGCAGTTTTGGGGACAGGGGTATCTACGAGCAGTACTTC.

The chain links TRBV28 to TRBJ1-2, with 7 positions matching TRBD1. The CDR3 covers 14 residues. Germline lookup yields CDR1 MDHEN and CDR2 SYDVKM. J gave up 4 bases and V 4 bases, and 6 bases lay outside the gene matches. This CDR3 reads CASSSIQGIYGYTF. CDR3 coding DNA: TGTGCCAGCAGTTCGATACAGGGGATCTATGGCTACACCTTC.

This clonotype was seen ten or more times. The chain employs TRBV28 and TRBJ1-1; 8 nucleotides match TRBD1. The V and J ends lost 3 bases and 0 bases, in that order; junction bases with no gene match: 9. Germline CDR1 reads MDHEN; CDR2 reads SYDVKM. This CDR3 has 17 residues. The CDR3 protein is CASSLGTGGRMNTEAFF. CDR3 nucleotides: TGTGCCAGCAGTTTGGGGACAGGTGGGCGAATGAACACTGAAGCTTTCTTT.

This clonotype has just a few counts. V and J are TRBV29-1 and TRBJ1-2; 12 nucleotides agree with TRBD1. V shed 5 bases and J 8 bases; nucleotides not matched to a gene: 6. CDR1 is SQVTM, CDR2 ANQGSEA, per germline. The CDR3 sequence is 13 residues long. CDR3 nucleotide sequence: TGCAGCGTTTCGGGACAGGGGGCGGGGGGCTACACCTTC. Translated: CSVSGQGAGGYTF.

The table lists this clonotype with a count of one. The CDR3 region has the DNA TGTGCCAGCAGCTTCGTAGGGGACTATAACACCGGGGAGCTGTTTTTT. It encodes CASSFVGDYNTGELFF. The rearrangement links TRBV11-1 to TRBJ2-2; 7 nucleotides align to TRBD2. The trim removed 3 bases at V and 2 bases at J, leaving 6 bases unmatched. The CDR3 extends over 16 amino acids. Germline assignment: CDR1 SGHAT and CDR2 FQDESV (reference sequence).

This clonotype was detected many times. V is TRBV15 and J is TRBJ2-7; weak D call: TRBD2 (5 bases). The CDR3 has 17 amino acids. Deletions cut 5 bases from V and 7 bases from J, with 27 bases between. The germline V gene encodes CDR1 LNHNV and CDR2 YYDKDF (reference sequence). CDR3 loop: CATSLRGSSGTRREQYF. DNA of the CDR3: TGTGCCACCAGCCTCAGAGGGAGTTCAGGCACAAGGCGGGAGCAGTACTTC.